This T cell receptor (beta chain) originates from a study of T cell responses to AZD1222 COVID-19 vaccine. Study-level points and caveats: Among vaccine-associated CD4 TCRs, coverage spanned spike, with dominance at 160-218 and 743-854.

The table came from immunoSEQ multiplex PCR; TCRdb's copy has only in-frame clones and leaves some out. The sample contains 95,000 to 150,000 clones, roughly 90% of which appear only once. This clone has just one count. Its antigen is not identified. The source was peripheral blood, collected on day 0 of AZD1222 vaccination. The clonotype originates from an adult in good health.

The CDR3 region is CAISEHRPLGQGAFSTNEKLFF. Written as DNA, the CDR3 is TGTGCCATCAGTGAACACCGACCCCTCGGACAGGGGGCCTTTTCAACTAATGAAAAACTGTTTTTT. The rearrangement links TRBV10-3 to TRBJ1-4; TRBD1 agrees at 11 bases. V lost 3 bases to trimming and J lost 0 bases; unmatched junction nucleotides: 18. CDR3 length: 22 residues. Germline-derived CDR1 and CDR2 are ENHRY and SYGVKD.